The text below deals with one T cell receptor beta chain. The antigen is undetermined. This sample is part of a study of T cells after yellow fever vaccination. Production of TCR cDNA was by 5'RACE template switching, which also added a universal primer site and UMIs. TCRdb called the 5' RACE reads again in MiXCR, with one record for every CDR3 protein. This table holds about 350,000 distinct CDR3 sequences, approximately 13% found once. Germline V gene lookup returns CDR1 MNHEY and CDR2 SVGEGT. V shed 5 bases and J 0 bases; nucleotides not matched to a gene: 13. CDR3 length: 19 amino acids. General study findings and limits: Overlap between CD4 and CD8 compartments was detected for a small share of clonotypes.

The starting material was CD4+ T cells sorted from PBMCs, obtained 15 days after the yellow fever booster vaccination. This sequence was found in a man between 18 and 29 years old who received the YFV17D yellow fever vaccine. The genes are TRBV6-2 or TRBV6-3 and TRBJ1-5; 10 nucleotides match TRBD1. This CDR3 reads CASSRPRTGGVYSNQPQHF. The CDR3 nucleotides are TGTGCCAGCAGTCGTCCTCGGACAGGGGGGGTATATAGCAATCAGCCCCAGCATTTT.